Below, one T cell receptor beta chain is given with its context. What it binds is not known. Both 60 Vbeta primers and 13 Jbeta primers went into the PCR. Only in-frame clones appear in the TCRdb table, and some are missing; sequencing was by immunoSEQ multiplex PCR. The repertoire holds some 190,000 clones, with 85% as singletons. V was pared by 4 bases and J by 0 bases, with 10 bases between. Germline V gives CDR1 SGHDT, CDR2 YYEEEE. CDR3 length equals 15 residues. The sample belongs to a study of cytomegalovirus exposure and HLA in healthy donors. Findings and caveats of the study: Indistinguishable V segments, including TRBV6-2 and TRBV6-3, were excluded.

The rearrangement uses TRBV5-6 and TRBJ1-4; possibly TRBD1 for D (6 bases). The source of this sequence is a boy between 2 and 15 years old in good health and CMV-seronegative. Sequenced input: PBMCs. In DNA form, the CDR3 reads TGTGCCAGCAGCGTACGGACAGCAACTAATGAAAAACTGTTTTTT. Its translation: CASSVRTATNEKLFF.